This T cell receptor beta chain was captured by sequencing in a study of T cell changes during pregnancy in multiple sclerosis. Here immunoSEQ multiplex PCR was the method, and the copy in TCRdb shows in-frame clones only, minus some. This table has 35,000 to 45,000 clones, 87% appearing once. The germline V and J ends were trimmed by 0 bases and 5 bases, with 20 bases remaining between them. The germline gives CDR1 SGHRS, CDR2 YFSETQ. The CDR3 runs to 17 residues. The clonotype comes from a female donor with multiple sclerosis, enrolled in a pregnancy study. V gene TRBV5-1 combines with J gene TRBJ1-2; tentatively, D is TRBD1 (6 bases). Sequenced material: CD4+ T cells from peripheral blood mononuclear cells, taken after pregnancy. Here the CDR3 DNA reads TGCGCCAGCAGCTTGGCCGTTGCAGGGGTAGGACGGTATGGCTACACCTTC. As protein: CASSLAVAGVGRYGYTF. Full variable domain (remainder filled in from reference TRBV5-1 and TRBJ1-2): KAGVTQTPRYLIKTRGQQVTLSCSPISGHRSVSWYQQTPGQGLQFLFEYFSETQRNKGNFPGRFSGRQFSNSRSEMNVSTLELGDSALYLCASSLAVAGVGRYGYTFGSGTRLTVV.